Detailed here is one T cell receptor beta chain. This sample was included in a study of blood T cell repertoires in COVID-19. On the study more broadly: Researchers got acute and convalescent COVID-19 samples from the United States, Italy and Spain. From T cells, B-cell-depleted T cells, or PBMCs came the material, which was cDNA or gDNA.

In the source study's methods: Amplification with reference gene primers provided the estimates of nucleated cell counts. Assay used: immunoSEQ multiplex PCR; TCRdb lists only in-frame clones, some missing. Clone size and the V and J calls come from that table; the DNA yielded D and trimming. Of 310,000 or so clones listed, around 82% were seen once; the top ten hold about 1.2%. The junction had 6 bases not matched to a gene; V was cut back by 1 base and J by 8 bases. The CDR3 length is 14 residues. Germline CDR1 and CDR2: SGHTA and FQGNSA. Source material: peripheral blood. The sequence came from a woman aged 50 to 65 with acute or convalescent COVID-19. The chain recombines TRBV7-2 with TRBJ2-7; 9 bases fit TRBD2. The CDR3 spells CASSLEGLAGQQYF. The CDR3 DNA reads as TGTGCCAGCAGCTTAGAAGGGCTAGCGGGACAGCAGTACTTC.